The next 5 T cell receptor beta chains were all read from a single sample in a study of blood T cell repertoires in COVID-19. Using immunoSEQ multiplex PCR, the repertoire was profiled, and TCRdb retains in-frame clones only, with some absent. The table has about 440,000 clones, around 89% seen once. Material: peripheral blood. These receptors came from a woman in her twenties or thirties with acute or convalescent COVID-19.

V usage is TRBV19 and J usage is TRBJ1-5; 9 nucleotides line up with TRBD1. The CDR3 loop spans 16 amino acids. Germline assignment: CDR1 LNHDA and CDR2 SQIVND (reference sequence). V shed 4 bases and J 1 base; nucleotides not matched to a gene: 5. CDR3 residues: CASSTGDRESNQPQHF. In DNA form, the CDR3 reads TGTGCCAGTAGTACTGGGGACAGGGAGAGCAATCAGCCCCAGCATTTT. Variable domain in full (rest from reference TRBV19 and TRBJ1-5): DGGITQSPKYLFRKEGQNVTLSCEQNLNHDAMYWYRQDPGQGLRLIYYSQIVNDFQKGDIAEGYSVSREKKESFPLTVTSAQKNPTAFYLCASSTGDRESNQPQHFGDGTRLSIL.

The chain recombines TRBV18 with TRBJ2-2; no definite D call. The CDR3 spans 14 residues. V was shortened by 4 bases and J by 4 bases, with 10 bases between the two germline ends. Germline CDR1 and CDR2: KGHSH and LQKENI. The CDR3 loop reads CASSLTLGTGELFF. The CDR3 DNA sequence: TGTGCCAGCTCACTTACTCTAGGCACCGGGGAGCTGTTTTTT.

This rearrangement joins TRBV4-2 to TRBJ2-5; tentative D call: TRBD2 (7 bases). The germline CDR1 and CDR2 sequences are LGHNA and YNFKEQ. V was shortened by 1 base and J by 5 bases, with 14 bases between the two germline ends. The CDR3 is 15 residues long. The CDR3 sequence: CASSQVSGGRETQYF. The DNA of the CDR3 is TGTGCCAGCAGCCAAGTCTCGGGGGGCCGCGAGACCCAGTACTTC.

CDR3 sequence reads: CATSGATLRDSYTYTF. The CDR3 DNA sequence: TGTGCCACCAGTGGAGCCACCCTCCGGGACAGTTACACCTACACCTTC. The chain couples TRBV24-1 to TRBJ1-2, with 7 bases matching TRBD1. Germline CDR1 is KGHDR and CDR2 is SFDVKD. The CDR3 has 16 residues. V lost 5 bases, J lost 10 bases, and 18 bases stayed unmatched.

The chain couples TRBV12-3 or TRBV12-4 to TRBJ2-3; D call uncertain. Trimming cost V 5 bases and J 6 bases, with 9 bases left between them. The CDR3 runs to 12 residues. This chain's CDR3 is CASSLTWDTQYF. In DNA, the CDR3 is TGTGCCAGCAGTCTAACTTGGGATACGCAGTATTTT.